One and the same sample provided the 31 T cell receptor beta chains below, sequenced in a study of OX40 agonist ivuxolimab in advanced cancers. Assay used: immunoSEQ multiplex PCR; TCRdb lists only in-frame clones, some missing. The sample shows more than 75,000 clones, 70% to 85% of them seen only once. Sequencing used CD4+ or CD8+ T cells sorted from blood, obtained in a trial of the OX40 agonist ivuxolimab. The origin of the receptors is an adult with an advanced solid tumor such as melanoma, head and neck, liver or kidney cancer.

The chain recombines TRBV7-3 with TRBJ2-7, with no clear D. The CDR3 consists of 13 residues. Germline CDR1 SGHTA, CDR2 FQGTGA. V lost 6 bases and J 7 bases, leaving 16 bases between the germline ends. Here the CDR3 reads CASSSDGSAEQYF. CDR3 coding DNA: TGTGCCAGCAGTTCGGACGGGTCGGCTGAGCAGTACTTC.

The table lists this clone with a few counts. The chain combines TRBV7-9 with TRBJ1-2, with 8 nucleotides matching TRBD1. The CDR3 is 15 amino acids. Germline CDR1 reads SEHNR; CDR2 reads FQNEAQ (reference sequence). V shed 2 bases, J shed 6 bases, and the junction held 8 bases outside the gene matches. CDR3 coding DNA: TGTGCCAGCAGCTTACTCGACAGGGGAATTGATGGCTACACCTTC. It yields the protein CASSLLDRGIDGYTF.

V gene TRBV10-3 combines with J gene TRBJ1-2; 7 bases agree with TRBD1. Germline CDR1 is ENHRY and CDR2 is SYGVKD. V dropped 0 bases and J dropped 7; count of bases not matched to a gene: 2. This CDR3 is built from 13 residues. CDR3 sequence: CAISESTGLGYTF. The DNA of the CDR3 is TGTGCCATCAGTGAGTCGACAGGGCTTGGCTACACCTTC.

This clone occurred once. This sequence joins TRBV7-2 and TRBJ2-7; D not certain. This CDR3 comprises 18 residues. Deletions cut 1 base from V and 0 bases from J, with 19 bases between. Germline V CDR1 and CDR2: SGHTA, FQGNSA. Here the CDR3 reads CASSLGSPRHSSSYEQYF. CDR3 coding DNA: TGTGCCAGCAGCTTAGGGTCCCCCCGACACTCAAGCTCCTACGAGCAGTACTTC.

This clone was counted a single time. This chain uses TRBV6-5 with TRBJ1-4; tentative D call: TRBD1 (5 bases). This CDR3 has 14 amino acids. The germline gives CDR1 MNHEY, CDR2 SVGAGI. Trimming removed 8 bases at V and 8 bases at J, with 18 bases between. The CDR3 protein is CASHRGSPGEKLFF. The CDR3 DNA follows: TGTGCCAGCCATCGAGGATCTCCAGGGGAAAAACTGTTTTTT.

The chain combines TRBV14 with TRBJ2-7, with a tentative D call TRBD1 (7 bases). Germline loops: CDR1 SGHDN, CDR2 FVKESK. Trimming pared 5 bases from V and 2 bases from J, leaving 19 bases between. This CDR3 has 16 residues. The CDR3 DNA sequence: TGTGCCAGCAGCGGTCGACAGGGACTTCTAGCCTACGAGCAGTACTTC. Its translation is CASSGRQGLLAYEQYF.

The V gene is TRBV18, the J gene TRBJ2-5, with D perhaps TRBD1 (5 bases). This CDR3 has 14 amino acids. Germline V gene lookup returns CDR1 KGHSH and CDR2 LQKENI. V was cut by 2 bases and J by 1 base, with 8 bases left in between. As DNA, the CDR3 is TGTGCCAGCTCACCATTTGACAGCCAAGAGACCCAGTACTTC. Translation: CASSPFDSQETQYF.

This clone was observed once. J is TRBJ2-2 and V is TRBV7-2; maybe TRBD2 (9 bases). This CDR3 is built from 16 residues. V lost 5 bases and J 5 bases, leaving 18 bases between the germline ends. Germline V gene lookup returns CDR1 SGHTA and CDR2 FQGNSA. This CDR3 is CASSPQGAGGTGELFF. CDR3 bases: TGTGCCAGCAGCCCCCAGGGGGCGGGAGGGACCGGGGAGCTGTTTTTT.

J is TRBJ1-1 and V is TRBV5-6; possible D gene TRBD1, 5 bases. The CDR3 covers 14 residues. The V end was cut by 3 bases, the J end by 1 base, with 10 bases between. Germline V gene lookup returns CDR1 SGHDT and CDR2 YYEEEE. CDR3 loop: CASSSQGPNTEAFF. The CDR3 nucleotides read TGTGCCAGCAGCTCCCAGGGTCCGAACACTGAAGCTTTCTTT.

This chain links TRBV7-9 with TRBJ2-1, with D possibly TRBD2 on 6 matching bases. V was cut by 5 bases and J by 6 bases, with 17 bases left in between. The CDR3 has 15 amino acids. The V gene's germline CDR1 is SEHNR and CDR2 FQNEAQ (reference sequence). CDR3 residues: CASSHRASESNEQFF. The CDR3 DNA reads TGTGCCAGCAGCCACCGGGCTAGCGAAAGCAATGAGCAGTTCTTC. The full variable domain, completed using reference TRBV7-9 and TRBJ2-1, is DTGVSQNPRHKITKRGQNVTFRCDPISEHNRLYWYRQTLGQGPEFLTYFQNEAQLEKSRLLSDRFSAERPKGSFSTLEIQRTEQGDSAMYLCASSHRASESNEQFFGPGTRLTVL.

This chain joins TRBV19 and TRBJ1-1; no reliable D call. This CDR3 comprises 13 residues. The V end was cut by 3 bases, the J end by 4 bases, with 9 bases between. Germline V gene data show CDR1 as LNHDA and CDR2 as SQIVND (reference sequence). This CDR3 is CASSMGFGTEAFF. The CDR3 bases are TGTGCCAGTAGTATGGGGTTCGGCACTGAAGCTTTCTTT.

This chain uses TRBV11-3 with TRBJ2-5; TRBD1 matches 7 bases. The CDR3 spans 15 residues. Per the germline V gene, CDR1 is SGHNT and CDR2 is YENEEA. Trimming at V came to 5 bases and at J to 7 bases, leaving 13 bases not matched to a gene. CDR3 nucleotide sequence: TGTGCCAGCAGCCCAGGGGGTGATAGAAGCGGGACCCAGTACTTC. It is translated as CASSPGGDRSGTQYF.

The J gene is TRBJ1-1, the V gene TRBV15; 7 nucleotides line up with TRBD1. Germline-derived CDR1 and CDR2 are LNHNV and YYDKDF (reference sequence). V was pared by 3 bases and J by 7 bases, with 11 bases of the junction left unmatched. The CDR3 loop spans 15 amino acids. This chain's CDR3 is CATSRAPGQYNEAFF. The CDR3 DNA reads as TGTGCCACCAGCAGGGCCCCGGGACAGTACAATGAAGCTTTCTTT.

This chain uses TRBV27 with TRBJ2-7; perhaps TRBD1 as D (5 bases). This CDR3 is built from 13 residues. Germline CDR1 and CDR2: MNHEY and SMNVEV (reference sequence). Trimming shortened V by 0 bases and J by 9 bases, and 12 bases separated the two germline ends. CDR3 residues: CASSLSERGTQYF. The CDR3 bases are TGTGCCAGCAGTTTATCGGAAAGGGGAACGCAGTACTTC.

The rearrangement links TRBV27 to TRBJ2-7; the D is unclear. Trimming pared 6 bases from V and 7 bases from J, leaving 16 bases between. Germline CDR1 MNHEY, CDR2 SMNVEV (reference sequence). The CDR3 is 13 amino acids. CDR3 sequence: CASSPARGLEQYF. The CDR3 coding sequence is TGTGCCAGCAGCCCCGCGCGTGGGTTGGAGCAGTACTTC.

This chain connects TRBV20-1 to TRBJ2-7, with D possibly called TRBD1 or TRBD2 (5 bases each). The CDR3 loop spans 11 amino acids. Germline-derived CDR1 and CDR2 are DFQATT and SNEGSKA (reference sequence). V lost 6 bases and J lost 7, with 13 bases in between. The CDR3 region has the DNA TGCAGTGCCCCGATCTGGGGGGAGCAGTACTTC. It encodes CSAPIWGEQYF.

The CDR3 loop reads CSVTGHSLTDTQYF. CDR3 nucleotides: TGCAGCGTGACGGGACACTCTCTGACAGATACGCAGTATTTT. The chain has TRBV29-1 and TRBJ2-3, with D maybe TRBD1 (6 bases). The CDR3 is 14 residues long. Deletions cut 6 bases from V and 3 bases from J, with 16 bases between. Per germline, CDR1 SQVTM and CDR2 ANQGSEA.

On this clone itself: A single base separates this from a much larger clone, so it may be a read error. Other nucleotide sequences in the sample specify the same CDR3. The CDR3 region has the DNA TGCGCCAGCAGCTTGGAAATAAACTATGGCTACACCTTC. Translating gives CASSLEINYGYTF. The V and J genes are TRBV5-1 and TRBJ1-2; D unresolved. This CDR3 has 13 amino acids. Trimming took off 0 bases at V and 2 bases at J, with 5 bases between the two ends. Germline assignment: CDR1 SGHRS and CDR2 YFSETQ.

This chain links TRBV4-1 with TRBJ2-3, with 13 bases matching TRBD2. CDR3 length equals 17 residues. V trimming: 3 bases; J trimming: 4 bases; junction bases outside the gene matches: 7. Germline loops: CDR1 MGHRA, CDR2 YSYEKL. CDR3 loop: CASSQAGLAGVADTQYF. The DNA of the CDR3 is TGCGCCAGCAGCCAGGCCGGACTAGCGGGAGTCGCAGATACGCAGTATTTT.

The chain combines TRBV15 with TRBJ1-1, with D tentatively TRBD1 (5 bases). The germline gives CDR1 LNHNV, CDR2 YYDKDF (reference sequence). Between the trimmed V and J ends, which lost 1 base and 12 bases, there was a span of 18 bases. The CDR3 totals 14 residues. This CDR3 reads CATSRVRGPGLSFF. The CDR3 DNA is TGTGCCACCAGCAGAGTCCGGGGTCCAGGGCTCTCTTTCTTT.

The CDR3 loop reads CASSIGGMDNQPQHF. CDR3 DNA sequence: TGTGCCAGTAGTATTGGGGGCATGGACAATCAGCCCCAGCATTTT. The V gene is TRBV19, the J gene TRBJ1-5; weak D call: TRBD1 (6 bases). Trimming stripped 3 bases from V and 3 bases from J, with 12 bases between. Germline V gives CDR1 LNHDA, CDR2 SQIVND (reference sequence). The CDR3 spans 15 residues.

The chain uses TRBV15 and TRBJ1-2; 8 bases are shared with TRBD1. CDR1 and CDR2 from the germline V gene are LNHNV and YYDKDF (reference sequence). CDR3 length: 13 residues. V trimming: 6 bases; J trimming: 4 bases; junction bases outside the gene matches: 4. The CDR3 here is CATSETGGYGYTF. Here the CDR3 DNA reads TGTGCCACCAGTGAAACAGGGGGCTATGGCTACACCTTC.

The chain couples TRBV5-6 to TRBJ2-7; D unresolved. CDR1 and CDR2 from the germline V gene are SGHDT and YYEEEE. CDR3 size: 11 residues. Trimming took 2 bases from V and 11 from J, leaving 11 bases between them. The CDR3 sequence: CASSFGDSKYF. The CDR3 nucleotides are TGTGCCAGCAGCTTTGGTGATAGCAAGTACTTC.

Written as DNA, the CDR3 is TGCGCCAGCAGCCTGGAGCAGAACACTGAAGCTTTCTTT. It specifies CASSLEQNTEAFF. This chain joins TRBV4-1 and TRBJ1-1; no definite D call. CDR3 size: 13 residues. Per the germline V gene, CDR1 is MGHRA and CDR2 is YSYEKL. V was clipped by 4 bases and J by 1 base, with 7 bases between them.

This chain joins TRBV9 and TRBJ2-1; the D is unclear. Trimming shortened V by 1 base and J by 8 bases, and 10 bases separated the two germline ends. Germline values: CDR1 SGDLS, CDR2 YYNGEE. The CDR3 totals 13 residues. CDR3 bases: TGTGCCAGCAGCGTAAACACTAAGGATGAGCAGTTCTTC. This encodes CASSVNTKDEQFF.

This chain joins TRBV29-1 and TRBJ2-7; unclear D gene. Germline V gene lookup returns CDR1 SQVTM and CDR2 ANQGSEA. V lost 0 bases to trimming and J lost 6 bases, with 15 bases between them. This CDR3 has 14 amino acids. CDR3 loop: CSVEDINRAGEQYF. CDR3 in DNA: TGCAGCGTTGAAGATATAAACAGAGCCGGCGAGCAGTACTTC.

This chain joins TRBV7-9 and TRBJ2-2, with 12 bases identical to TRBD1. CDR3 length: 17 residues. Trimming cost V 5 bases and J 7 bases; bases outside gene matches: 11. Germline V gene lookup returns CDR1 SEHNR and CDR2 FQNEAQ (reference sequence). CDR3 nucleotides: TGTGCCAGCAGCCCGGGACAGGGGGCTTTGATAGGCGGGGAGCTGTTTTTT. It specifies CASSPGQGALIGGELFF.

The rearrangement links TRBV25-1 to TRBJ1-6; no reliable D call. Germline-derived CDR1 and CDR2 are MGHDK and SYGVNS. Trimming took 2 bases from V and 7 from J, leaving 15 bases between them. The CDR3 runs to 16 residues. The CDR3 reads CASSEIEGQKNSPLHF. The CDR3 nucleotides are TGTGCCAGCAGTGAAATTGAAGGGCAGAAGAATTCACCCCTCCACTTT.

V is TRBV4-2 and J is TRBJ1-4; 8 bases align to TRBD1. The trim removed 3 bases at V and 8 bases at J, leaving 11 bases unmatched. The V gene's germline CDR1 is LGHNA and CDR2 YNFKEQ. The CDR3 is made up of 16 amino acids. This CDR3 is CASSQNRQGRREKLFF. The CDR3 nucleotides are TGTGCCAGCAGCCAGAATAGACAGGGGCGTCGGGAAAAACTGTTTTTT.

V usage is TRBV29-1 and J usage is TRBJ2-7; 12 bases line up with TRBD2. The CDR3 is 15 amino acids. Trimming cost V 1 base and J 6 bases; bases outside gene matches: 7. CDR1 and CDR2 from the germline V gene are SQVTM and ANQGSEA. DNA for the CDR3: TGCAGCGTTGAAGTTCCTAGCGGGAGGGCTATCGAGCAGTACTTC. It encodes CSVEVPSGRAIEQYF.

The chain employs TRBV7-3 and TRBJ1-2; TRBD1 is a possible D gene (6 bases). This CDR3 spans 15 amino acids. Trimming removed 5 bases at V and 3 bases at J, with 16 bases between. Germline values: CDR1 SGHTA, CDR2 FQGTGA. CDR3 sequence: CASSTTGWWDYGYTF. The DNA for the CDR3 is TGTGCCAGCAGCACGACAGGTTGGTGGGACTATGGCTACACCTTC.